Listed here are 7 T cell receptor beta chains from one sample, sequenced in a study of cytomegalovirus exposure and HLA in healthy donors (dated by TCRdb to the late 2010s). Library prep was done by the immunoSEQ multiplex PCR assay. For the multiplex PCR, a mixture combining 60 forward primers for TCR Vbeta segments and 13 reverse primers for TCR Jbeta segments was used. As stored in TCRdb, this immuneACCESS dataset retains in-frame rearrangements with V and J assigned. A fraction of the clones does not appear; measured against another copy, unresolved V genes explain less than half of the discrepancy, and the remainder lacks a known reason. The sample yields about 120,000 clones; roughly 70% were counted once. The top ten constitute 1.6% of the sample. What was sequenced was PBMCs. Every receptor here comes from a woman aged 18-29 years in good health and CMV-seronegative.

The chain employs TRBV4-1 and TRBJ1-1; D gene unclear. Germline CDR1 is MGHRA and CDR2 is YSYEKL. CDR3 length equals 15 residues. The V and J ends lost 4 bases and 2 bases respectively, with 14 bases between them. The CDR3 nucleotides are TGCGCCAGCAGCCGGGAGGCGGCACCCAACACTGAAGCTTTCTTT. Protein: CASSREAAPNTEAFF.

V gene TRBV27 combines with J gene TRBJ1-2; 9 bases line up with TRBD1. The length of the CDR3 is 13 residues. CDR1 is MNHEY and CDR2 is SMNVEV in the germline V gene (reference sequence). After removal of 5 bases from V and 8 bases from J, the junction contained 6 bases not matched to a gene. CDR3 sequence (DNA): TGTGCCAGCAGTGGACCTGACAGGGGGGGCTACACCTTC. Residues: CASSGPDRGGYTF.

CDR3 bases: TGTGCCAGCAGCCAGCAGGGGGCTAATTCACCCCTCCACTTT. The encoded protein is CASSQQGANSPLHF. The rearrangement joins TRBV4-2 to TRBJ1-6; 8 positions agree with TRBD1. V lost 3 bases and J lost 6; bases outside the gene matches: 1. Germline V gene data show CDR1 as LGHNA and CDR2 as YNFKEQ. This CDR3 comprises 14 residues.

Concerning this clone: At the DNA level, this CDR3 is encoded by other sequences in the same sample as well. This CDR3 reads CASSFGQGYNEQFF. DNA of the CDR3: TGCGCCAGCAGCTTCGGACAGGGATACAATGAGCAGTTCTTC. The rearrangement joins TRBV5-1 to TRBJ2-1; 8 nucleotides agree with TRBD1. CDR3 length equals 14 residues. Germline values: CDR1 SGHRS, CDR2 YFSETQ. V dropped 2 bases and J dropped 4; count of bases not matched to a gene: 2.

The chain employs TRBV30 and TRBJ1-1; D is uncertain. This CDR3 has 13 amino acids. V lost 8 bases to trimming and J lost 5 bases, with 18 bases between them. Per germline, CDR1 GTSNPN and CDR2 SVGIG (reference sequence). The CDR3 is CAGTPDGGTEAFF. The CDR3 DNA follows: TGTGCCGGAACACCGGATGGAGGGACTGAAGCTTTCTTT.

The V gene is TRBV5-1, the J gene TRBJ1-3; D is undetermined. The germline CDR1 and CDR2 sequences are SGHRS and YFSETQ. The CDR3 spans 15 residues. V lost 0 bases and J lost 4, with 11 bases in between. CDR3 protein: CASSLAPGSGNTIYF. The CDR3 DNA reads TGCGCCAGCAGCTTGGCCCCGGGAAGCGGAAACACCATATATTTT.

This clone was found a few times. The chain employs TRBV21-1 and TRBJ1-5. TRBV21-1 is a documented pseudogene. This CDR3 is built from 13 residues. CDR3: CASSKALNQPQHF. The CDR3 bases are TGTGCCAGCAGCAAAGCGCTAAATCAGCCCCAGCATTTT.